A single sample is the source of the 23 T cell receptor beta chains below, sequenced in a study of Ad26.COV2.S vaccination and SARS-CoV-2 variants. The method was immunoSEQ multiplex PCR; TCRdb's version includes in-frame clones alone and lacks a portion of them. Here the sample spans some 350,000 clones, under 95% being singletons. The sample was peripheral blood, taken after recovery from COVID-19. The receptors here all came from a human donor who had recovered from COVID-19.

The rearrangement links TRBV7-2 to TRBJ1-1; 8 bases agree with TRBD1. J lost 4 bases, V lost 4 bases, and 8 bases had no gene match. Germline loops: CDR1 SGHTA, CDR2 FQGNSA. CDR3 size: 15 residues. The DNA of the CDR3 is TGTGCCAGCAGCTCGAACAGACAGGGGAGCACTGAAGCTTTCTTT. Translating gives CASSSNRQGSTEAFF.

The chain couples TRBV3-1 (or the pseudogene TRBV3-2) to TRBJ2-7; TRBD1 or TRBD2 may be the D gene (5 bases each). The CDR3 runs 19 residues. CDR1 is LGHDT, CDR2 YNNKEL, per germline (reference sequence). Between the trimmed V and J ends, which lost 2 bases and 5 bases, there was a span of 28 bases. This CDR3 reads CASSQRPARHGTVLDEQYF. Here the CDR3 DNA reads TGTGCCAGCAGCCAACGGCCAGCGCGTCACGGGACGGTCCTTGACGAGCAGTACTTC.

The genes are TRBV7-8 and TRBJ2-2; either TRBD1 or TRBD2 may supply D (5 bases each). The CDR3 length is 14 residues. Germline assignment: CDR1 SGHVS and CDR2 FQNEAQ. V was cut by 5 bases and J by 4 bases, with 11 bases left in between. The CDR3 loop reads CASSGGRGTGELFF. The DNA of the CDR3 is TGTGCCAGCAGCGGGGGACGGGGCACCGGGGAGCTGTTTTTT.

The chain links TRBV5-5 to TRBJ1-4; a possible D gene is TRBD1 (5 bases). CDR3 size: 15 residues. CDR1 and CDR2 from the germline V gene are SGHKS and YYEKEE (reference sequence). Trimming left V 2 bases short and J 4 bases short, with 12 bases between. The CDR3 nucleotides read TGTGCCAGCAGCTTCCCCTCGGGACTTAATGAAAAACTGTTTTTT. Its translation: CASSFPSGLNEKLFF. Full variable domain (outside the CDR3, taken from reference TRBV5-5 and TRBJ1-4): DAGVTQSPTHLIKTRGQQVTLRCSPISGHKSVSWYQQVLGQGPQFIFQYYEKEERGRGNFPDRFSARQFPNYSSELNVNALLLGDSALYLCASSFPSGLNEKLFFGSGTQLSVL.

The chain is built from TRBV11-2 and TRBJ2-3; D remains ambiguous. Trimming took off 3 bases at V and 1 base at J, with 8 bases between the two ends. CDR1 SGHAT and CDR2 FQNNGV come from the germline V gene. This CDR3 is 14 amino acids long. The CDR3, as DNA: TGTGCCAGCAGCTTCCGGCGAGGCACAGATACGCAGTATTTT. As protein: CASSFRRGTDTQYF.

CDR3 residues: CASSPADRNYGYTF. The CDR3 DNA is TGTGCCAGCAGCCCAGCGGACAGGAACTATGGCTACACCTTC. The chain uses TRBV9 and TRBJ1-2; 7 bases fit TRBD1. The CDR3 covers 14 residues. Germline V CDR1 and CDR2: SGDLS, YYNGEE. With 4 bases clipped from V and 2 bases from J, the junction kept 5 bases outside the gene matches.

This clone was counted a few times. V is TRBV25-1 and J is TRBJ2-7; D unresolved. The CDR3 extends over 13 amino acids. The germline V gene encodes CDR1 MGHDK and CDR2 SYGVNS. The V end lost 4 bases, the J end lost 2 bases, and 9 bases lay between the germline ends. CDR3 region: CASSVTSTYEQYF. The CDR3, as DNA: TGTGCCAGCAGTGTTACAAGTACCTACGAGCAGTACTTC.

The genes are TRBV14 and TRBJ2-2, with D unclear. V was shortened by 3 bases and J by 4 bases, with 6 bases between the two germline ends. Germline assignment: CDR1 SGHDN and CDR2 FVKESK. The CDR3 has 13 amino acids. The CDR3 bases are TGTGCCAGCAGCCACCGTAGCACCGGGGAGCTGTTTTTT. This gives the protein CASSHRSTGELFF. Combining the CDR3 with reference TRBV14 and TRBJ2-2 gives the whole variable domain EAGVTQFPSHSVIEKGQTVTLRCDPISGHDNLYWYRRVMGKEIKFLLHFVKESKQDESGMPNNRFLAERTGGTYSTLKVQPAELEDSGVYFCASSHRSTGELFFGEGSRLTVL.

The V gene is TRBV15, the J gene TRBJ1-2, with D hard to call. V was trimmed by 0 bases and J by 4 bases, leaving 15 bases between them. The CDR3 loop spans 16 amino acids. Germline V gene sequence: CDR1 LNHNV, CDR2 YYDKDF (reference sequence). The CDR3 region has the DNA TGTGCCACCAGCAGAGATCCAAAGGGTAGCGCCTATGGCTACACCTTC. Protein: CATSRDPKGSAYGYTF.

The CDR3 sequence is CASRLSRGTNYGYTF. Here the CDR3 DNA reads TGTGCCAGCAGACTCAGTCGGGGAACCAACTATGGCTACACCTTC. The V and J genes are TRBV2 and TRBJ1-2; unclear D gene. This CDR3 region has 15 residues. Germline CDR1 and CDR2: SNHLY and FYNNEI. Trimming left V 6 bases short and J 2 bases short, with 16 bases between.

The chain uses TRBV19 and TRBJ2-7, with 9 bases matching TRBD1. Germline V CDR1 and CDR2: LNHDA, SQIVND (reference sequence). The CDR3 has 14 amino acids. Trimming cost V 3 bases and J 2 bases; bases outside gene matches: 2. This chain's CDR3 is CASSMGQGPYEQYF. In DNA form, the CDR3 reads TGTGCCAGTAGTATGGGACAGGGTCCCTACGAGCAGTACTTC.

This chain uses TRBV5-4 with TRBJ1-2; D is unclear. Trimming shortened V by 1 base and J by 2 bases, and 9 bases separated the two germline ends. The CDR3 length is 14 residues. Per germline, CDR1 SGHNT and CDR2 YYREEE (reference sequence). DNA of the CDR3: TGTGCCAGCAGCTTGCAGGAACACAACTATGGCTACACCTTC. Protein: CASSLQEHNYGYTF.

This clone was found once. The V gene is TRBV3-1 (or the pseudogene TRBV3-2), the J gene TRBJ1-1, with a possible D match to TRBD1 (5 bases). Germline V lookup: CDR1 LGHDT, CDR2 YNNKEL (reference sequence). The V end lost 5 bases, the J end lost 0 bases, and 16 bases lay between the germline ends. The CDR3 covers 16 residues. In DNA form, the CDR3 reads TGTGCCAGCAGCTGGATCGGGGGGACTCTGAACACTGAAGCTTTCTTT. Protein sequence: CASSWIGGTLNTEAFF.

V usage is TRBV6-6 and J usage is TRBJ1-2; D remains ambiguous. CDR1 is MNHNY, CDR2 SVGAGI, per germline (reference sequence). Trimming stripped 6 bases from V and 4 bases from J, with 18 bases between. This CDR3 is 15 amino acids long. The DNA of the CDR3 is TGTGCCAGCAGAGTAACAGAAGCGGGCTTCTATGGCTACACCTTC. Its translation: CASRVTEAGFYGYTF.

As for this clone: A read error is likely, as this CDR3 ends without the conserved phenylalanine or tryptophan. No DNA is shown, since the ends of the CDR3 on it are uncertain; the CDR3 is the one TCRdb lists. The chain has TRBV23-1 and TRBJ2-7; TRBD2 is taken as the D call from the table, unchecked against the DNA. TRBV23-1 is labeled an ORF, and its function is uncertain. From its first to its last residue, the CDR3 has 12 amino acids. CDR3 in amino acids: CASSQSSSGGMD.

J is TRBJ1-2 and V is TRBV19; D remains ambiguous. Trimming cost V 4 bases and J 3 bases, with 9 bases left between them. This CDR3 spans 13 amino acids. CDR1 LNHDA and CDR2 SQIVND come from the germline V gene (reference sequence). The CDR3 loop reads CASSRAVDYGYTF. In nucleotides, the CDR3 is TGTGCCAGTAGTAGGGCAGTTGACTATGGCTACACCTTC.

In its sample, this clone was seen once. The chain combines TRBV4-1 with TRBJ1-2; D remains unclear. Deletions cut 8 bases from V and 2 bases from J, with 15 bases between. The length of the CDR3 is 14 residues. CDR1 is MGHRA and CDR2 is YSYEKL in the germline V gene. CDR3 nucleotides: TGCGCCAGCGCCACCTGGGGAGTGAACTATGGCTACACCTTC. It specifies CASATWGVNYGYTF.

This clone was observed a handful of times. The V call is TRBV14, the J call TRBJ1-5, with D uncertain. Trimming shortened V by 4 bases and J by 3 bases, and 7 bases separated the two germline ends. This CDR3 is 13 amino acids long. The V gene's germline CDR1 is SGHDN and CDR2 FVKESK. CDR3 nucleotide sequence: TGTGCCAGCAGCCCGGACCACAATCAGCCCCAGCATTTT. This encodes CASSPDHNQPQHF.

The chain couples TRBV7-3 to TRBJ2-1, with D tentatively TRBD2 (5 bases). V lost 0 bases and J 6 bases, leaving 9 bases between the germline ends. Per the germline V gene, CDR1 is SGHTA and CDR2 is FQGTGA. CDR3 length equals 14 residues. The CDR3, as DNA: TGTGCCAGCAGCTTAACGGAGGCTAGCAATGAGCAGTTCTTC. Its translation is CASSLTEASNEQFF. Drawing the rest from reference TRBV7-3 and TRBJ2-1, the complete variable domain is GAGVSQTPSNKVTEKGKYVELRCDPISGHTALYWYRQSLGQGPEFLIYFQGTGAADDSGLPNDRFFAVRPEGSVSTLKIQRTERGDSAVYLCASSLTEASNEQFFGPGTRLTVL.

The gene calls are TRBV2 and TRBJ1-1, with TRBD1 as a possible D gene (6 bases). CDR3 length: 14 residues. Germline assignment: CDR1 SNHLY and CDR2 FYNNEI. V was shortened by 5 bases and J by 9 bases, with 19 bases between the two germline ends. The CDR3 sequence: CASSSDRSGAKAFF. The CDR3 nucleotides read TGTGCCAGCAGTTCCGACAGGTCTGGGGCTAAAGCTTTCTTT.

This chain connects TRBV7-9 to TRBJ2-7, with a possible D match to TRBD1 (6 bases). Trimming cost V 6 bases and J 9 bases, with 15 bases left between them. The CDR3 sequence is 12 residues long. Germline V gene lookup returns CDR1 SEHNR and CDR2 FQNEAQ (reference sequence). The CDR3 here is CASSQQGWGQYF. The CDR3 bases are TGTGCCAGCAGTCAACAGGGATGGGGGCAGTACTTC.

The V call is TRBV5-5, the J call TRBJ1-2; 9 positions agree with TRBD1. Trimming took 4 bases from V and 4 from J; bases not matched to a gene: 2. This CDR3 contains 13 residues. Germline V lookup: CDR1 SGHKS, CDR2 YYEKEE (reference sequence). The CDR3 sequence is CASSAGQGYGYTF. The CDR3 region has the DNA TGTGCCAGCAGCGCGGGACAGGGCTATGGCTACACCTTC.

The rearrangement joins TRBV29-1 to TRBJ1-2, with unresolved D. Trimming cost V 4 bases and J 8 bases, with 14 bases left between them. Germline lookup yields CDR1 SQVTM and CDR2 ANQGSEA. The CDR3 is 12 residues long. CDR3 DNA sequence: TGCAGCGTTGCTAATTCGGGAGGGGGCTACACCTTC. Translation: CSVANSGGGYTF.